The 19 T cell receptor beta chains below were found in one sample sequenced in a study of T cell repertoires in cytomegalovirus infection. TCRdb reprocessed the reads with MiXCR, giving one entry per CDR3 protein. Of roughly 180,000 distinct CDR3 sequences in the sample, over 25% were seen once. Sequenced: PBMCs. These receptors were collected from a human donor in good health (CMV status not recorded). Some clones in this sample may be carry-over from other donors' samples.

A few counts support this clonotype. J is TRBJ2-3 and V is TRBV7-2; 8 bases are a match to TRBD2. CDR1 SGHTA and CDR2 FQGNSA come from the germline V gene. The CDR3 has 16 amino acids. Trimming cost V 0 bases and J 3 bases; bases outside gene matches: 5. CDR3: CASSLAAGGATDTQYF. The CDR3 region has the DNA TGTGCCAGCAGCTTAGCGGCCGGGGGGGCTACAGATACGCAGTATTTT.

This clonotype was seen more than once but under ten times. The DNA for the CDR3 is TGTGCCAGCAGTGAATGGGGGGACAGTTCTAATGAAAAACTGTTTTTT. Protein sequence: CASSEWGDSSNEKLFF. The chain recombines TRBV25-1 with TRBJ1-4, with 7 bases lining up with TRBD1. Unmatched junction bases numbered 5, after V lost 1 base and J lost 3 bases. CDR3 size: 16 residues. Germline V gene lookup returns CDR1 MGHDK and CDR2 SYGVNS.

The V call is TRBV11-2, the J call TRBJ1-4, with TRBD1 matching over 7 bases. V shed 4 bases and J 4 bases; nucleotides not matched to a gene: 12. From germline, CDR1 is SGHAT and CDR2 FQNNGV. The CDR3 covers 17 residues. In DNA form, the CDR3 reads TGTGCCAGCAGCTCTTATAAGGGGGCGGCGGGTAATGAAAAACTGTTTTTT. Translated, it gives CASSSYKGAAGNEKLFF.

The chain carries TRBV10-3 and TRBJ1-1; 8 nucleotides line up with TRBD1. Germline V CDR1 and CDR2: ENHRY, SYGVKD. CDR3 length equals 13 residues. V dropped 6 bases and J dropped 3; count of bases not matched to a gene: 3. This chain's CDR3 is CAISMTGDTEAFF. CDR3 coding DNA: TGTGCCATCAGCATGACAGGGGACACTGAAGCTTTCTTT.

The J gene is TRBJ1-1, the V gene TRBV11-2; D possibly corresponds to TRBD1 (5 bases). The CDR3 spans 15 residues. Germline loops: CDR1 SGHAT, CDR2 FQNNGV. Trimming cost V 5 bases and J 1 base, with 14 bases left between them. Here the CDR3 reads CASSPPGPGNTEAFF. The CDR3 coding sequence is TGTGCCAGCAGCCCACCGGGACCTGGGAACACTGAAGCTTTCTTT.

The chain uses TRBV12-3 or TRBV12-4 and TRBJ1-5, with D hard to call. Deletions cut 1 base from V and 7 bases from J, with 14 bases between. The CDR3 is 15 amino acids. The CDR3 region is CASSLEAGRRQPQHF. The CDR3 DNA sequence: TGTGCCAGCAGTTTAGAGGCAGGCCGGAGGCAGCCCCAGCATTTT.

The V call is TRBV10-2, the J call TRBJ1-2; the D is unclear. The CDR3 is 12 residues long. V was cut by 8 bases and J by 4 bases, with 11 bases left in between. In germline, CDR1 is WSHSY, CDR2 SAAADI. The CDR3 spells CASQEAGYGYTF. The DNA for the CDR3 is TGCGCCAGCCAGGAAGCGGGCTATGGCTACACCTTC.

This clonotype came up a few times. The V gene is TRBV7-2, the J gene TRBJ2-1; D possibly corresponds to TRBD2 (6 bases). V was shortened by 1 base and J by 7 bases, with 8 bases between the two germline ends. Germline V gene data show CDR1 as SGHTA and CDR2 as FQGNSA. The CDR3 covers 13 residues. In DNA form, the CDR3 reads TGTGCCAGCAGCTTAGAGGCGGGAAATGAGCAGTTCTTC. It is translated as CASSLEAGNEQFF.

CDR3 region: CSARLQGTGELFF. The CDR3 DNA reads TGCAGTGCTAGGTTACAGGGCACCGGGGAGCTGTTTTTT. This chain links TRBV20-1 with TRBJ2-2; TRBD1 is a possible D gene (6 bases). In germline, CDR1 is DFQATT, CDR2 SNEGSKA (reference sequence). The germline V and J ends were trimmed by 3 bases and 4 bases, with 9 bases remaining between them. This CDR3 is built from 13 residues.

V gene TRBV2 combines with J gene TRBJ1-2; D not certain. Germline V gene sequence: CDR1 SNHLY, CDR2 FYNNEI. The CDR3 sequence is 15 residues long. V lost 3 bases to trimming and J lost 4 bases, with 15 bases between them. The chain's CDR3 is CASSEAVGSTYGYTF. The DNA of the CDR3 is TGTGCCAGCAGTGAGGCTGTGGGGAGCACCTATGGCTACACCTTC.

The chain recombines TRBV2 with TRBJ1-1; TRBD1 agrees at 10 bases. The CDR3 length is 15 residues. The trim removed 3 bases at V and 0 bases at J, leaving 1 base unmatched. Per the germline V gene, CDR1 is SNHLY and CDR2 is FYNNEI. For the CDR3, the DNA is TGTGCCAGCAGTGAGGGACAGGGGTTGAACACTGAAGCTTTCTTT. It translates to CASSEGQGLNTEAFF.

This chain links TRBV18 with TRBJ1-1; D is possibly TRBD1 (6 bases). The germline V and J ends were trimmed by 5 bases and 0 bases, with 16 bases remaining between them. The germline V gene encodes CDR1 KGHSH and CDR2 LQKENI. This CDR3 has 16 residues. CDR3 in amino acids: CASSEGGRSVNTEAFF. For the CDR3, the DNA is TGTGCCAGCTCAGAGGGGGGAAGGTCAGTGAACACTGAAGCTTTCTTT.

In this sample, this clonotype turned up a few times. The chain is built from TRBV20-1 and TRBJ2-7; 9 bases match TRBD2. Germline CDR1 reads DFQATT; CDR2 reads SNEGSKA (reference sequence). The J segment lost 7 bases and the V segment lost 3 bases, leaving 13 bases of the junction unmatched. The CDR3 is 15 amino acids. The CDR3 sequence is CSARGIAGAEGEQYF. The CDR3 bases are TGCAGTGCTAGGGGGATAGCGGGGGCCGAAGGGGAGCAGTACTTC.

The chain carries TRBV18 and TRBJ1-2; the D gene is possibly TRBD1 (6 bases). V gave up 4 bases and J gave up 4 bases, with 16 bases separating them. The CDR3 is made up of 15 amino acids. Germline values: CDR1 KGHSH, CDR2 LQKENI. CDR3 coding DNA: TGTGCCAGCTCACGAACTCAGGACAGCCTCTATGGCTACACCTTC. Amino acids: CASSRTQDSLYGYTF. The complete variable domain, with remaining parts taken from reference TRBV18 and TRBJ1-2, reads NAGVMQNPRHLVRRRGQEARLRCSPMKGHSHVYWYRQLPEEGLKFMVYLQKENIIDESGMPKERFSAEFPKEGPSILRIQQVVRGDSAAYFCASSRTQDSLYGYTFGSGTRLTVV.

CDR3 sequence reads: CASARGAYNEQFF. In DNA, the CDR3 is TGTGCCAGCGCCAGAGGTGCCTACAATGAGCAGTTCTTC. The rearrangement links TRBV2 to TRBJ2-1; D uncertain. The CDR3 contains 13 residues. V gave up 8 bases and J gave up 2 bases, with 10 bases separating them. Looked up from germline, CDR1 is SNHLY and CDR2 is FYNNEI.

The rearrangement uses TRBV7-2 and TRBJ1-2; 10 bases are a match to TRBD1. The J segment lost 4 bases and the V segment lost 11 bases, leaving 7 bases of the junction unmatched. The germline V gene encodes CDR1 SGHTA and CDR2 FQGNSA. The CDR3 is made up of 13 amino acids. The CDR3 DNA follows: TGTGCCCTAACGACAGGGGGCAGCTATGGCTACACCTTC. It yields the protein CALTTGGSYGYTF.

Concerning this clonotype itself: At one boundary the junction diverges from the germline segment, which might be a read error. In nucleotides, the CDR3 is TGCAGCGTTGAAGGTTCCGGGACAAGGGACTTC. Its protein product is CSVEGSGTRDF. The chain joins TRBV29-1 to TRBJ2-7; weak D call: TRBD1 (6 bases). This CDR3 spans 11 amino acids. Germline V lookup: CDR1 SQVTM, CDR2 ANQGSEA.

The V call is TRBV20-1, the J call TRBJ1-4; D possibly corresponds to TRBD1 (5 bases). V was shortened by 4 bases and J by 7 bases, with 25 bases between the two germline ends. This CDR3 comprises 17 residues. CDR1 is DFQATT and CDR2 is SNEGSKA in the germline V gene (reference sequence). The CDR3 coding sequence is TGCAGTGCTATCCCAGGGCAGACCTCAGCCGTAGGTGAAAAACTGTTTTTT. Its protein product is CSAIPGQTSAVGEKLFF.

Ten or more counts support this clonotype. The chain has TRBV11-2 and TRBJ2-5; 11 positions match TRBD2. The germline V gene encodes CDR1 SGHAT and CDR2 FQNNGV. The junction had 8 bases not matched to a gene; V was cut back by 6 bases and J by 5 bases. There are 15 residues in the CDR3. CDR3 DNA: TGTGCCAGCAGTTATAGCGGGGGGGCCAAGGAGACCCAGTACTTC. Its protein is CASSYSGGAKETQYF.